This T cell receptor beta chain comes out of a study of blood T cell repertoires in COVID-19. Study summary: The cDNA or gDNA used as material had been derived from T cells, B-cell-depleted T cells, or PBMCs.

This clone was recorded a few times. Only in-frame clones appear in the TCRdb table, and some are missing; sequencing was by immunoSEQ multiplex PCR. The table shows about 180,000 clones, with 85% to 90% occurring only once. Trimming took 7 bases from V and 0 from J, leaving 11 bases between them. This CDR3 is 14 amino acids long. From germline, CDR1 is SNHLY and CDR2 FYNNEI. This receptor was taken from a woman younger than 45 with active or convalescent COVID-19. The V gene is TRBV2, the J gene TRBJ2-3; D uncertain. Sequenced material: peripheral blood. The CDR3, as DNA: TGTGCCAGCATTGCGGTGCTTAGCACAGATACGCAGTATTTT. As protein: CASIAVLSTDTQYF.